This TCR beta chain stems from a study of control samples from healthy donors and cancer patients. Only in-frame clones appear in the TCRdb table, and some are missing; sequencing was by immunoSEQ multiplex PCR. Of roughly 130,000 clones in the sample, 70% to 90% are singletons; the top ten hold 3.2%. This CDR3 is built from 14 residues. CDR1 SNHLY and CDR2 FYNNEI come from the germline V gene. V was trimmed by 7 bases and J by 4 bases, leaving 16 bases between them. This TCR came from a man aged 45 to 65 in good health. The chain links TRBV2 to TRBJ1-2; D possibly corresponds to TRBD1 (5 bases). Sequencing was performed on blood. The CDR3 is CASKEGLTPYGYTF. CDR3 coding DNA: TGTGCCAGCAAGGAGGGGCTAACCCCCTATGGCTACACCTTC.